The 30 T cell receptor beta chains in this list originate from one sample, sequenced in a study of blood T cell repertoires in COVID-19. Repertoires were generated with immunoSEQ multiplex PCR, while TCRdb's copy carries only in-frame clones and drops some. Of about 130,000 clones in the sample, approximately 82% were seen once. The material sequenced was peripheral blood. Receptors originate from a woman in her 50s with acute or convalescent COVID-19.

The chain carries TRBV18 and TRBJ2-7; D is perhaps TRBD2 (6 bases). Germline V lookup: CDR1 KGHSH, CDR2 LQKENI. Trimming cost V 5 bases and J 6 bases, with 14 bases left between them. This CDR3 comprises 13 residues. Here the CDR3 reads CASSSSGVPEQYF. Here the CDR3 DNA reads TGTGCCAGCTCATCGTCGGGGGTGCCCGAGCAGTACTTC.

This clone appeared a single time. The rearrangement uses TRBV2 and TRBJ2-1; TRBD2 matches 9 bases. The CDR3 has 16 amino acids. Germline CDR1 and CDR2: SNHLY and FYNNEI. The V and J ends lost 4 bases and 0 bases, in that order; junction bases with no gene match: 4. The CDR3 region has the DNA TGTGCCAGCAGTGGAAGCGGGGGGAGCTCCTACAATGAGCAGTTCTTC. Amino acid sequence: CASSGSGGSSYNEQFF.

There are a few counts of this clone. The chain links TRBV4-1 to TRBJ1-1; the D is unclear. Germline CDR1 and CDR2: MGHRA and YSYEKL. This CDR3 contains 17 residues. V lost 4 bases and J 0 bases, leaving 18 bases between the germline ends. CDR3 in DNA: TGCGCCAGCAGCCTCACCCATCGGACGGGAATGAACACTGAAGCTTTCTTT. This sequence encodes CASSLTHRTGMNTEAFF.

The rearrangement uses TRBV16 and TRBJ2-1; a possible D gene is TRBD1 (6 bases). Trimming took 0 bases from V and 0 from J, leaving 9 bases between them. CDR1 is KGHSY and CDR2 is FQNENV in the germline V gene. This CDR3 contains 16 residues. The CDR3 nucleotides read TGTGCCAGCAGCCAATCATCAGGGGACTCCTACAATGAGCAGTTCTTC. This codes for CASSQSSGDSYNEQFF.

V gene TRBV7-6 combines with J gene TRBJ1-5; unclear D gene. Trimming shortened V by 5 bases and J by 6 bases, and 20 bases separated the two germline ends. CDR1 and CDR2 (germline): SGHVS, FNYEAQ. The CDR3 sequence is 16 residues long. CDR3 DNA sequence: TGTGCCAGCAGCCCCCACAGAGAGGGTATGAGTCAGCCCCAGCATTTT. Residues: CASSPHREGMSQPQHF.

The rearrangement joins TRBV27 to TRBJ1-6, with TRBD1 as a possible D gene (5 bases). V was pared by 5 bases and J by 9 bases, with 17 bases between. Germline CDR1 is MNHEY and CDR2 is SMNVEV (reference sequence). The CDR3 contains 15 residues. CDR3 in amino acids: CASSKPGLGISPLHF. The CDR3 coding sequence is TGTGCCAGCAGTAAGCCGGGACTCGGAATTTCACCCCTCCACTTT.

This sequence joins TRBV7-3 and TRBJ2-1; tentative D call: TRBD1 (6 bases). The CDR3 is 12 amino acids. V shed 4 bases and J shed 7 bases, with 8 bases lying between them. Germline CDR1 and CDR2: SGHTA and FQGTGA. The CDR3 spells CASSYTGNEQFF. CDR3 DNA: TGTGCCAGCAGCTACACAGGGAATGAGCAGTTCTTC.

The J gene is TRBJ2-1, the V gene TRBV4-1; 7 bases map to TRBD1. V shed 0 bases and J 8 bases; nucleotides not matched to a gene: 13. Looked up from germline, CDR1 is MGHRA and CDR2 is YSYEKL. The CDR3 sequence is 17 residues long. The CDR3 DNA reads TGCGCCAGCAGCCAAGATCGTGACAGGGCCTATTCCGATGAGCAGTTCTTC. It is translated as CASSQDRDRAYSDEQFF.

J is TRBJ2-1 and V is TRBV19, with D perhaps matching TRBD2 (6 bases). The CDR3 has 14 amino acids. The V end lost 9 bases, the J end lost 4 bases, and 16 bases lay between the germline ends. Germline CDR1 and CDR2: LNHDA and SQIVND (reference sequence). The CDR3 bases are TGTGCCAGCAAGGAGGGAGGAGAGTACAATGAGCAGTTCTTC. It is translated as CASKEGGEYNEQFF.

The gene calls are TRBV15 and TRBJ1-1; no clear D. Germline loops: CDR1 LNHNV, CDR2 YYDKDF (reference sequence). The CDR3 is 14 residues long. Trimming stripped 0 bases from V and 2 bases from J, with 7 bases between. The CDR3 reads CATSREQRNTEAFF. CDR3 sequence (DNA): TGTGCCACCAGCAGAGAACAGAGAAACACTGAAGCTTTCTTT.

As regards this clone: Other DNA sequences in the same sample also yield this CDR3. V is TRBV6-5 and J is TRBJ2-5; possible D gene TRBD1, 5 bases. This CDR3 has 14 residues. Germline CDR1 reads MNHEY; CDR2 reads SVGAGI. V was clipped by 0 bases and J by 3 bases, with 8 bases between them. CDR3 amino acids: CASSYSYRKETQYF. In DNA, the CDR3 is TGTGCCAGCAGTTACTCTTACAGGAAAGAGACCCAGTACTTC.

The CDR3 bases are TGTGCCTGGAGTGTTGGGAGTCAGACCCAGTACTTC. Its translation: CAWSVGSQTQYF. The rearrangement uses TRBV30 and TRBJ2-5; TRBD2 is a possible D gene (5 bases). CDR1 and CDR2 (germline): GTSNPN, SVGIG (reference sequence). Trimming shortened V by 0 bases and J by 6 bases, and 8 bases separated the two germline ends. This CDR3 region has 12 residues.

The chain employs TRBV19 and TRBJ2-4, with D perhaps matching TRBD1 (6 bases). Germline lookup yields CDR1 LNHDA and CDR2 SQIVND (reference sequence). The CDR3 extends over 14 amino acids. Between the trimmed V and J ends, which lost 5 bases and 4 bases, there was a span of 12 bases. CDR3 amino acids: CASSARDKKNIQYF. For the CDR3, the DNA is TGTGCCAGTAGTGCCCGGGACAAGAAAAACATTCAGTACTTC.

In its sample, this clone was seen many times. The gene calls are TRBV7-2 and TRBJ2-2; D gene unclear. V was pared by 5 bases and J by 0 bases, with 10 bases between. The CDR3 is made up of 15 amino acids. The germline V gene encodes CDR1 SGHTA and CDR2 FQGNSA. The CDR3 here is CASSVRRANTGELFF. The CDR3 DNA follows: TGTGCCAGCAGCGTCAGACGGGCGAACACCGGGGAGCTGTTTTTT.

V usage is TRBV7-9 and J usage is TRBJ2-1; 11 bases align to TRBD2. CDR1 and CDR2 from the germline V gene are SEHNR and FQNEAQ (reference sequence). CDR3 length: 17 residues. Trimming at V came to 4 bases and at J to 9 bases, leaving 14 bases not matched to a gene. DNA for the CDR3: TGTGCCAGCAGCTACGAAACTAGCGGGAGACCGTCTGGTGAGCAGTTCTTC. Translating it yields CASSYETSGRPSGEQFF.

The chain links TRBV6-1 to TRBJ1-3; D might be TRBD1 (5 bases). V was cut by 1 base and J by 2 bases, with 9 bases left in between. The CDR3 covers 15 residues. Looked up from germline, CDR1 is MNHNS and CDR2 is SASEGT. CDR3 DNA sequence: TGTGCCAGCAGTGAAGGGGGGGATACTGGAAACACCATATATTTT. Its translation: CASSEGGDTGNTIYF.

J is TRBJ2-3 and V is TRBV18; a possible D gene is TRBD2 (6 bases). From germline, CDR1 is KGHSH and CDR2 LQKENI. The V and J ends lost 3 bases and 2 bases respectively, with 15 bases between them. This CDR3 region has 16 residues. CDR3 sequence: CASSPSPSVLTDTQYF. CDR3 bases: TGTGCCAGCTCACCCTCCCCTAGCGTACTCACAGATACGCAGTATTTT.

This clone was seen just once. The rearrangement links TRBV19 to TRBJ2-3, with 10 bases lining up with TRBD1. Looked up from germline, CDR1 is LNHDA and CDR2 is SQIVND (reference sequence). Trimming removed 2 bases from V and 5 bases from J; junction bases left unmatched: 7. The CDR3 is 16 residues long. The CDR3 DNA is TGTGCCAGTAGTATAAGCTCGGGACAGGGGAAAGATACGCAGTATTTT. It encodes CASSISSGQGKDTQYF.

The rearrangement joins TRBV28 to TRBJ1-5; 8 bases fit TRBD1. V gave up 4 bases and J gave up 5 bases; unmatched junction bases: 10. Germline CDR1 is MDHEN and CDR2 is SYDVKM. The CDR3 loop spans 16 amino acids. The DNA of the CDR3 is TGTGCCAGCAGTTCCATGCGGGACAGGCGTTATCAGCCCCAGCATTTT. Its protein is CASSSMRDRRYQPQHF.

This clone was seen a single time. The V call is TRBV28, the J call TRBJ2-3, with D possibly matching TRBD2 (6 bases). Germline lookup yields CDR1 MDHEN and CDR2 SYDVKM. The CDR3 sequence is 16 residues long. Deletions cut 4 bases from V and 1 base from J, with 15 bases between. The CDR3 nucleotides are TGTGCCAGCAGTTGCCTAGCGATTGCCCGCACAGATACGCAGTATTTT. It yields the protein CASSCLAIARTDTQYF.

The chain combines TRBV19 with TRBJ2-5; D is perhaps TRBD1 (5 bases). The CDR3 loop spans 17 amino acids. V was pared by 3 bases and J by 4 bases, with 21 bases between. The V gene's germline CDR1 is LNHDA and CDR2 SQIVND (reference sequence). The CDR3 reads CASSIWQGEGIRETQYF. The CDR3 DNA reads as TGTGCCAGTAGTATCTGGCAGGGCGAAGGAATTCGAGAGACCCAGTACTTC.

This chain's CDR3 is CASSSGTLSGNTIYF. The CDR3 DNA is TGTGCCAGCAGCTCCGGGACATTATCCGGAAACACCATATATTTT. This rearrangement joins TRBV13 to TRBJ1-3; D is possibly TRBD1 (6 bases). Germline V gene lookup returns CDR1 PRHDT and CDR2 FYEKMQ (reference sequence). V dropped 4 bases and J dropped 4 bases, with 14 bases sitting between them. The CDR3 is 15 amino acids.

This chain links TRBV5-1 with TRBJ1-4, with unresolved D. Germline V gene sequence: CDR1 SGHRS, CDR2 YFSETQ. The CDR3 runs to 15 residues. Trimming removed 2 bases at V and 4 bases at J, with 12 bases between. CDR3 bases: TGCGCCAGCAGCTTAATCGCAGGATATAATGAAAAACTGTTTTTT. Translating it yields CASSLIAGYNEKLFF.

The chain couples TRBV30 to TRBJ2-7; 7 bases are shared with TRBD1. Per germline, CDR1 GTSNPN and CDR2 SVGIG (reference sequence). With V trimmed by 3 bases and J by 7 bases, 15 bases remained unmatched. CDR3 size: 15 residues. CDR3: CAWRAGDGAQGEQYF. The CDR3 coding sequence is TGTGCCTGGAGAGCCGGGGACGGAGCACAGGGGGAGCAGTACTTC.

The rearrangement uses TRBV4-1 and TRBJ2-7, with TRBD2 matching over 8 bases. This CDR3 region has 14 residues. Germline CDR1 MGHRA, CDR2 YSYEKL. V gave up 3 bases and J gave up 3 bases; unmatched junction bases: 4. CDR3 loop: CASSQGGRSYEQYF. The CDR3 bases are TGCGCCAGCAGCCAGGGCGGGAGGAGCTACGAGCAGTACTTC.

This rearrangement joins TRBV19 to TRBJ1-1; D gene unclear. The V gene's germline CDR1 is LNHDA and CDR2 SQIVND (reference sequence). Trimming took off 4 bases at V and 4 bases at J, with 13 bases between the two ends. This CDR3 spans 14 amino acids. In DNA, the CDR3 is TGTGCCAGTAGTACGCCCCGTAGTGGCACTGAAGCTTTCTTT. Protein: CASSTPRSGTEAFF.

In this sample, this clone turned up once. CDR3 sequence: CASTDPTGSSPLHF. CDR3 in DNA: TGTGCCAGTACCGATCCCACAGGGAGTTCACCCCTCCACTTT. V and J are TRBV19 and TRBJ1-6, with D possibly TRBD1 on 6 matching bases. The germline gives CDR1 LNHDA, CDR2 SQIVND (reference sequence). The CDR3 has 14 residues. V shed 7 bases and J shed 9 bases, with 16 bases lying between them.

Here the CDR3 reads CSAPISDEQYF. The CDR3 DNA is TGCAGTGCTCCCATTAGTGACGAGCAGTACTTC. The V call is TRBV20-1, the J call TRBJ2-7; no clear D gene. The CDR3 extends over 11 amino acids. Germline V lookup: CDR1 DFQATT, CDR2 SNEGSKA (reference sequence). V was cut by 5 bases and J by 5 bases, with 10 bases left in between.

The count of this clone is one. The rearrangement uses TRBV9 and TRBJ1-6; 7 nucleotides match TRBD1. This CDR3 contains 14 residues. The trim removed 4 bases at V and 4 bases at J, leaving 2 bases unmatched. Germline V gene sequence: CDR1 SGDLS, CDR2 YYNGEE. The CDR3 DNA is TGTGCCAGCAGCACGGGACAGTATAATTCACCCCTCCACTTT. Translation gives CASSTGQYNSPLHF. Full variable domain (missing parts from reference TRBV9 and TRBJ1-6): DSGVTQTPKHLITATGQRVTLRCSPRSGDLSVYWYQQSLDQGLQFLIQYYNGEERAKGNILERFSAQQFPDLHSELNLSSLELGDSALYFCASSTGQYNSPLHFGNGTRLTVT.

This chain connects TRBV29-1 to TRBJ1-2; 10 nucleotides line up with TRBD1. The germline gives CDR1 SQVTM, CDR2 ANQGSEA. CDR3 length equals 15 residues. V gave up 3 bases and J gave up 4 bases; unmatched junction bases: 8. DNA of the CDR3: TGCAGCGTTGAGGGACAGGGGCCGTCGTTCTATGGCTACACCTTC. Its protein is CSVEGQGPSFYGYTF.